This T cell receptor (beta chain) derives from a study of regulatory T cells in long-lasting Graves disease. Study-level points and caveats: Gene preferences differed: TRBV28, TRBJ1-2, TRBJ2-5 in persistent cases. Persistent Graves' disease cases displayed lower TCR diversity than newly diagnosed ones.

This clonotype appeared many times. Its antigen is undetermined. The TCR beta library used iRepertoire HTBI primers with Arm-PCR amplification of CDR3. TCRdb re-called the multiplex PCR reads with MiXCR, one entry per CDR3 protein. This table has around 460,000 distinct CDR3 sequences, less than 15% appearing once. The time point here: newly diagnosed GD, antithyroid drugs for less than 3 months. Isolated PBMC RNA provided the starting material for the TCR library. This CDR3 contains 15 residues. V gave up 3 bases and J gave up 0 bases, with 9 bases separating them. These sequences were also reported in another study, on T cells in Graves' hyperthyroidism and ophthalmopathy.

J is TRBJ1-5 and V is TRBV12-3 or TRBV12-4; no clear D. The sequence derives from a woman in her fifties or sixties with Graves disease. The sample here was peripheral blood mononuclear cells (PBMCs), taken at new diagnosis, from a patient treated with antithyroid drugs. CDR3 region: CASSFSGSSNQPQHF. CDR3 DNA: TGTGCCAGCAGTTTTTCGGGCAGTAGCAATCAGCCCCAGCATTTT.